This T cell receptor (beta chain) comes out of a study of T cell clonotyping in hematopoietic cell transplantation. V gave up 2 bases and J gave up 2 bases, with 4 bases separating them. Germline V gene sequence: CDR1 SGHAT, CDR2 FQNNGV. The CDR3 runs 12 residues. To note about this clone: Its target is not known.

Sequencing used immunoSEQ multiplex PCR; TCRdb keeps in-frame clones, though not all of them. Of 46,000 or so clones in the sample, 80% to 90% were seen once. As for time point: recipient sample about 28 days before transplant, after cytoreduction. General study findings and limits: No sorting was done, leaving CD4 and CD8 contributions mixed.

The rearrangement joins TRBV11-2 to TRBJ2-7; D ambiguous. The sequence was obtained from a man between 60 and 70 years old with biphenotypic leukemia. Some clones in this sample may be carry-over from other donors' samples. The sample in question was peripheral blood mononuclear cells, obtained before stem cell transplant. DNA of the CDR3: TGTGCCAGCAGCTTAAGGCCCTACGAGCAGTACTTC. Protein sequence: CASSLRPYEQYF.